The 17 T cell receptor beta chains below come from one sample, sequenced in a study of cytomegalovirus exposure and HLA in healthy donors. Sequencing was performed with immunoSEQ multiplex PCR; in TCRdb, only in-frame clones are kept and a portion is missing. This table holds fewer than 300,000 clones, around 87% found once. Sequenced: PBMCs. The receptor source for this set is a young woman in good health and CMV-seronegative.

The chain links TRBV18 to TRBJ1-1; TRBD1 agrees at 8 bases. CDR1 KGHSH and CDR2 LQKENI come from the germline V gene. The CDR3 sequence is 17 residues long. With V trimmed by 4 bases and J by 1 base, 11 bases remained unmatched. CDR3 in amino acids: CASSLKPPGGSNTEAFF. The CDR3 nucleotides read TGTGCCAGCTCACTTAAACCGCCAGGGGGCTCGAACACTGAAGCTTTCTTT.

This chain's CDR3 is CASSQEPPSGRRKTQYF. Written as DNA, the CDR3 is TGCGCCAGCAGCCAAGAGCCTCCTAGCGGGAGGAGAAAGACCCAGTACTTC. This chain uses TRBV4-1 with TRBJ2-5, with TRBD2 identical over 11 bases. Germline CDR1 is MGHRA and CDR2 is YSYEKL. J was trimmed by 6 bases and V by 0 bases; bases with no gene match: 9. The CDR3 spans 17 residues.

The rearrangement uses TRBV7-8 and TRBJ2-1, with D perhaps matching TRBD2 (6 bases). The CDR3 is 14 residues long. CDR1 is SGHVS and CDR2 is FQNEAQ in the germline V gene. V was cut by 4 bases and J by 9 bases, with 16 bases left in between. CDR3 amino acids: CASSSQTSTTEQFF. CDR3 sequence (DNA): TGTGCCAGCAGCTCCCAGACTAGTACGACTGAGCAGTTCTTC.

J is TRBJ2-1 and V is TRBV5-1; 8 bases are shared with TRBD2. Trimming cost V 4 bases and J 3 bases; bases outside gene matches: 6. This CDR3 spans 15 amino acids. CDR1 is SGHRS, CDR2 YFSETQ, per germline. The CDR3 sequence: CASSPSSGGYNEQFF. CDR3 nucleotides: TGCGCCAGCAGCCCCTCCAGCGGGGGCTACAATGAGCAGTTCTTC.

The rearrangement joins TRBV5-1 to TRBJ2-7; 7 bases match TRBD2. Germline values: CDR1 SGHRS, CDR2 YFSETQ. The V and J ends lost 5 bases and 7 bases, in that order; junction bases with no gene match: 12. The CDR3 is 14 amino acids. The CDR3 spells CASRRTSSTWEQYF. The DNA of the CDR3 is TGCGCCAGCAGAAGGACTAGTAGTACGTGGGAGCAGTACTTC.

The chain recombines TRBV5-6 with TRBJ1-2; 7 bases align to TRBD1. The junction had 12 bases not matched to a gene; V was cut back by 3 bases and J by 4 bases. Germline-derived CDR1 and CDR2 are SGHDT and YYEEEE. This CDR3 has 16 amino acids. The CDR3 here is CASSSLNRGPLYGYTF. CDR3 DNA sequence: TGTGCCAGCAGCTCGCTGAACAGGGGCCCCCTCTATGGCTACACCTTC.

This clone was seen only once. The V call is TRBV29-1, the J call TRBJ2-7, with a possible D match to TRBD2 (5 bases). The CDR3 length is 13 residues. Germline V CDR1 and CDR2: SQVTM, ANQGSEA. The V end lost 2 bases, the J end lost 6 bases, and 14 bases lay between the germline ends. CDR3 DNA: TGCAGCGTTGAAATAGGAAATAGCGCCGAGCAGTACTTC. It codes for CSVEIGNSAEQYF.

V gene TRBV27 combines with J gene TRBJ1-3; D remains unclear. Deletions cut 6 bases from V and 4 bases from J, with 10 bases between. In germline, CDR1 is MNHEY, CDR2 SMNVEV (reference sequence). The CDR3 is 13 residues long. The CDR3: CASSPFEGNTIYF. For the CDR3, the DNA is TGTGCCAGCAGCCCCTTTGAGGGAAACACCATATATTTT.

A single count supports this clone. The chain's CDR3 is CASSPRTGPSSGANVLTF. DNA for the CDR3: TGTGCCAGCTCACCACGGACAGGGCCCTCCTCTGGGGCCAACGTCCTGACTTTC. The rearrangement links TRBV18 to TRBJ2-6; TRBD1 matches at 8 bases. The CDR3 runs to 18 residues. The J segment lost 0 bases and the V segment lost 1 base, leaving 5 bases of the junction unmatched. Germline V gene data show CDR1 as KGHSH and CDR2 as LQKENI.

This clone was counted once. V is TRBV2 and J is TRBJ2-5; D is uncertain. V was pared by 5 bases and J by 4 bases, with 11 bases between. The CDR3 sequence is 13 residues long. Germline CDR1 is SNHLY and CDR2 is FYNNEI. The CDR3 region is CASSPIPPETQYF. For the CDR3, the DNA is TGTGCCAGCAGTCCAATCCCCCCAGAGACCCAGTACTTC.

DNA of the CDR3: TGTGCCAGCAGCTTAAAGCTGTACAGCGGGAGGACATCTAGTACAGATACGCAGTATTTT. Protein: CASSLKLYSGRTSSTDTQYF. The gene calls are TRBV7-3 and TRBJ2-3, with 9 positions matching TRBD2. The CDR3 is 20 residues long. The germline CDR1 and CDR2 sequences are SGHTA and FQGTGA. Trimming took 1 base from V and 3 from J; bases not matched to a gene: 17.

This chain joins TRBV9 and TRBJ2-3; D is ambiguous. This CDR3 is built from 14 residues. The germline CDR1 and CDR2 sequences are SGDLS and YYNGEE. Trimming removed 3 bases from V and 6 bases from J, with 14 bases in between. CDR3 sequence (DNA): TGTGCCAGCAGCGGCGGAGCGTCCGGGGATACGCAGTATTTT. It codes for CASSGGASGDTQYF.

J is TRBJ2-7 and V is TRBV28; 7 bases fit TRBD2. Trimming removed 6 bases from V and 3 bases from J; junction bases left unmatched: 17. The CDR3 totals 17 residues. Germline CDR1 reads MDHEN; CDR2 reads SYDVKM. CDR3 sequence: CASRPGGLGGRNYEQYF. The CDR3 bases are TGTGCCAGCAGACCTGGGGGTTTGGGAGGGAGAAACTACGAGCAGTACTTC.

The chain combines TRBV4-3 with TRBJ2-6, with 9 bases fitting TRBD1. Per the germline V gene, CDR1 is LGHNA and CDR2 is YSLEER. V dropped 4 bases and J dropped 0; count of bases not matched to a gene: 10. The CDR3 is 19 residues long. The CDR3 bases are TGCGCCAGCAGCCGATTGGGGGGACAGGGCCCCTCTGGGGCCAACGTCCTGACTTTC. Translation gives CASSRLGGQGPSGANVLTF.

The V call is TRBV9, the J call TRBJ1-4; D remains unclear. Deletions cut 3 bases from V and 6 bases from J, with 6 bases between. The CDR3 has 12 residues. The germline V gene has CDR1 SGDLS and CDR2 YYNGEE. CDR3 protein: CASSGPDEKLFF. Written as DNA, the CDR3 is TGTGCCAGCAGCGGGCCCGATGAAAAACTGTTTTTT.

The chain links TRBV28 to TRBJ2-7; 7 nucleotides align to TRBD1. Germline V gene lookup returns CDR1 MDHEN and CDR2 SYDVKM. V shed 5 bases and J 0 bases; nucleotides not matched to a gene: 7. This CDR3 region has 15 residues. The CDR3 DNA reads as TGTGCCAGCAGTCTCCCGGGACAGAGCTCCTACGAGCAGTACTTC. Its protein product is CASSLPGQSSYEQYF.

V usage is TRBV27 and J usage is TRBJ2-7, with 11 bases fitting TRBD2. Germline CDR1 and CDR2: MNHEY and SMNVEV (reference sequence). The CDR3 has 16 amino acids. J gave up 3 bases and V 4 bases, and 8 bases lay outside the gene matches. CDR3 nucleotide sequence: TGTGCCAGCAGTTCGATACTAGCGGGAGATAGCTACGAGCAGTACTTC. Protein: CASSSILAGDSYEQYF.